This TCR beta chain came from a study of T-cell reconstitution after alpha-beta-depleted transplantation in children. This clonotype occurred many times. Unique molecular identifiers were used to barcode this TCRbeta library. TCRdb fed the PCR reads into MiXCR, producing one record per CDR3 protein. Of approximately 490,000 distinct CDR3 sequences detected, around 13% appear once; the ten largest clones hold 5% to 6%. With 7 bases removed from V and 1 base from J, the gap between germline ends came to 13 bases. The CDR3 sequence is 15 residues long. From germline, CDR1 is MNHEY and CDR2 SVGAGI. The source was PBMCs from the stem cell graft donor, collected from the stem cell graft. The sequence was collected from a human donor who donated a stem cell graft to a child with combined immunodeficiency. The V call is TRBV6-5, the J call TRBJ2-2; D possibly uses TRBD1 or TRBD2 (6 bases each). For the CDR3, the DNA is TGTGCCAGCAAACGGGGGCCCCTGAACACCGGGGAGCTGTTTTTT. Translating it yields CASKRGPLNTGELFF.